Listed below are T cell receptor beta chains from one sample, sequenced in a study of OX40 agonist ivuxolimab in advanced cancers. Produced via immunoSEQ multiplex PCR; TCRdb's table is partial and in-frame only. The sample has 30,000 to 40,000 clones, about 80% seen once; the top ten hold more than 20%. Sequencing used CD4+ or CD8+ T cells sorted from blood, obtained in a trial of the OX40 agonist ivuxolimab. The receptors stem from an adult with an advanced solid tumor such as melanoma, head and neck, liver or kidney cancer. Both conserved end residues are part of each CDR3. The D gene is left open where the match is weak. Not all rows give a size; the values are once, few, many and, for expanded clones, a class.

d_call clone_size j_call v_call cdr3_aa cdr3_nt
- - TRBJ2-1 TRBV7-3 CASSLSGASYNEQFF TGTGCCAGCAGCTTAAGCGGAGCCTCCTACAATGAGCAGTTCTTC
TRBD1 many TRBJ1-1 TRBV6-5 CASSYRTGVVTEAFF TGTGCCAGCAGTTACCGGACAGGGGTTGTTACTGAAGCTTTCTTT
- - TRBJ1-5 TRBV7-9 CASSLAGGGQPQHF TGTGCCAGCAGCTTAGCGGGGGGTGGTCAGCCCCAGCATTTT
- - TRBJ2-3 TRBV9 CASSASGQTDTQYF TGTGCCAGCAGCGCCAGCGGACAAACAGATACGCAGTATTTT
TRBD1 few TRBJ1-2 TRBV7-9 CASSLARDQGALKNGYTF TGTGCCAGCAGCTTAGCCCGGGACCAGGGGGCCCTAAAGAATGGCTACACCTTC
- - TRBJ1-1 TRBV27 CASSLVRNTEAFF TGTGCCAGCAGTTTAGTCAGGAACACTGAAGCTTTCTTT
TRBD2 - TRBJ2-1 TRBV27 CASSLAGGGYNEQFF TGTGCCAGCAGTTTGGCGGGAGGGGGATACAATGAGCAGTTCTTC
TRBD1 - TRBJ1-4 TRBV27 CASSLSGTGFLWRLFF TGTGCCAGCAGTTTATCGGGGACAGGGTTCCTGTGGCGACTGTTTTTT
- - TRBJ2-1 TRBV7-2 CASSEKDLYNEQFF TGTGCCAGCAGCGAAAAAGACTTATACAATGAGCAGTTCTTC
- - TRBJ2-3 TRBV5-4 CASSQGGEGTQYF TGTGCCAGCAGCCAAGGGGGGGAAGGTACGCAGTATTTT
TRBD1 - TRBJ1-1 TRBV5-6 CASSTDRGVEAFF TGTGCCAGCAGTACGGACAGGGGCGTTGAAGCTTTCTTT
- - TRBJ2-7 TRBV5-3 CASSHRDRNYEQYF TGTGCCAGCAGTCACCGGGACCGAAACTACGAGCAGTACTTC
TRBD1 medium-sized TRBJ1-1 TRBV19 CASSPQGAEAFF TGTGCCAGTAGTCCCCAGGGGGCTGAAGCTTTCTTT
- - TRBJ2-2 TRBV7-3 CASSHGGVNTGELFF TGTGCCAGCAGCCACGGCGGGGTGAACACCGGGGAGCTGTTTTTT
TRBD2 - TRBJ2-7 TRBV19 CASSSGTSGYEQYF TGTGCCAGTAGTTCCGGGACTAGCGGCTACGAGCAGTACTTC
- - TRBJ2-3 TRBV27 CASKPTSTDTQYF TGTGCCAGCAAGCCGACTAGCACAGATACGCAGTATTTT
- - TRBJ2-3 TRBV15 CATSTGLPTDTQYF TGTGCCACCAGCACGGGACTTCCCACAGATACGCAGTATTTT
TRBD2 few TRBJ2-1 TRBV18 CASSLLLAGLYNEQFF TGTGCCAGCTCACTCTTACTAGCGGGACTCTACAATGAGCAGTTCTTC
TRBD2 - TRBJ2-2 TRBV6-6 CASSYPAGENTGELFF TGTGCCAGCAGTTATCCAGCGGGAGAAAACACCGGGGAGCTGTTTTTT
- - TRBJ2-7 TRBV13 CASSLGRSSEQYF TGTGCCAGCAGCTTAGGCAGGTCCTCCGAGCAGTACTTC
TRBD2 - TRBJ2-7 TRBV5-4 CASSPKGLADYEQYF TGTGCCAGCAGCCCCAAGGGCCTAGCGGATTACGAGCAGTACTTC
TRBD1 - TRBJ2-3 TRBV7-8 CAIRDRGPDTQYF TGTGCCATCCGGGACAGGGGGCCAGATACGCAGTATTTT
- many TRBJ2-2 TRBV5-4 CASSRRDTGELFF TGTGCCAGCAGCCGGCGGGACACCGGGGAGCTGTTTTTT
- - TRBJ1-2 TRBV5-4 CASSSEVGGFGYTF TGTGCCAGCAGCTCAGAGGTAGGGGGGTTCGGCTACACCTTC
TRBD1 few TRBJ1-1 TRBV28 CASSLPGQGDTEAFF TGTGCCAGCAGTTTACCGGGACAGGGGGACACTGAAGCTTTCTTT
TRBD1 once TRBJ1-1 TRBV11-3 CASSTRTGGNTEAFF TGTGCCAGCAGCACCCGGACAGGGGGGAACACTGAAGCTTTCTTT
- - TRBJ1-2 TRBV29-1 CSVVDSANYGYTF TGCAGCGTGGTGGACAGCGCTAACTATGGCTACACCTTC
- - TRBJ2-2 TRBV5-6 CASSPGAGELFF TGTGCCAGCAGTCCAGGGGCCGGGGAGCTGTTTTTT
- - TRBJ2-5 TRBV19 CATRAGNQETQYF TGTGCCACCCGAGCAGGGAACCAAGAGACCCAGTACTTC
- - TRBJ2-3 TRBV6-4 CASSDGGLGTDTQYF TGTGCCAGCAGTGACGGGGGTTTGGGGACAGATACGCAGTATTTT
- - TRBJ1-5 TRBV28 CASSLQGFGNQPQHF TGTGCCAGCAGTTTACAGGGATTTGGCAATCAGCCCCAGCATTTT
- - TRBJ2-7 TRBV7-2 CASSSSVLEQYF TGTGCCAGCAGCTCTTCAGTCCTCGAGCAGTACTTC
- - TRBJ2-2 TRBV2 CASRHRQNTGELFF TGTGCCAGTCGACACCGACAGAACACCGGGGAGCTGTTTTTT
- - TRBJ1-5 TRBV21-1 CASSKGWGVRGRGKCNQPQHF TGTGCCAGCAGCAAAGGGTGGGGAGTAAGGGGCAGGGGAAAGTGCAATCAGCCCCAGCATTTT
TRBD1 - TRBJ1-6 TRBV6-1 CASSTPGQPSPLHF TGTGCCAGCAGTACTCCGGGACAGCCTTCACCCCTCCACTTT
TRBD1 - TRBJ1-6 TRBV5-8 CASRPQGVNSPLHF TGTGCCAGCAGACCACAGGGGGTAAATTCACCCCTCCACTTT
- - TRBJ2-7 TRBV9 CASSVGLNPYEQYF TGTGCCAGCAGCGTAGGACTGAATCCCTACGAGCAGTACTTC
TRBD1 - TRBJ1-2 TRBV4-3 CASSPGQQTYGYTF TGCGCCAGCAGCCCGGGACAGCAAACCTATGGCTACACCTTC
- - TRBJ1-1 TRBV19 CASSPTTYMNTEAFF TGTGCCAGTAGCCCCACGACATACATGAACACTGAAGCTTTCTTT
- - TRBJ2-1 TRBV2 CASSEAPGLTLIEQFF TGTGCCAGCAGCGAAGCCCCGGGACTGACATTAATAGAGCAGTTCTTC
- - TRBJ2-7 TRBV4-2 CASSQEGSRRFSYEQYF TGTGCCAGCAGCCAAGAAGGATCGCGGCGCTTTTCCTACGAGCAGTACTTC
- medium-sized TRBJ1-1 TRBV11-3 CASSRYRSTEAFF TGTGCCAGCAGCCGATACAGGAGCACTGAAGCTTTCTTT
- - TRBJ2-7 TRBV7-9 CASSHSGLGGGLGEQYF TGTGCCAGCAGCCACTCGGGTTTGGGTGGGGGGCTTGGCGAGCAGTACTTC
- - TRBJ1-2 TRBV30 CAWGGLAAESYTF TGTGCCTGGGGGGGTTTGGCGGCTGAGAGCTACACCTTC
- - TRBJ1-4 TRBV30 CAWSTLGLNNEKLFF TGTGCCTGGAGTACATTGGGCCTCAACAATGAAAAACTGTTTTTT
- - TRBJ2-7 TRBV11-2 CASSLGRLGTYEQYF TGTGCCAGCAGCTTAGGTCGGCTTGGGACCTACGAGCAGTACTTC
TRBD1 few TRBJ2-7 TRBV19 CASRDSFTYEQYF TGTGCCAGCCGGGACAGTTTCACCTACGAGCAGTACTTC
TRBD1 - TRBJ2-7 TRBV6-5 CASSYGTGGTYEQYF TGTGCCAGCAGTTACGGGACAGGGGGCACTTACGAGCAGTACTTC
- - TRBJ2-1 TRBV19 CASSPRGVAISYNEQFF TGTGCCAGTAGTCCCAGGGGGGTTGCGATCTCCTACAATGAGCAGTTCTTC
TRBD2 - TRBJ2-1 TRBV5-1 CASSLVGLESYVDEQFF TGCGCCAGCAGCTTGGTCGGACTAGAGTCGTATGTCGATGAGCAGTTCTTC
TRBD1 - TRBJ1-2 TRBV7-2 CASSLDPRTGGHGYTF TGTGCCAGCAGCTTAGACCCCCGGACAGGGGGGCATGGCTACACCTTC
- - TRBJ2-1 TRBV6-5 CASSYGGNEQFF TGTGCCAGCAGTTATGGGGGCAATGAGCAGTTCTTC
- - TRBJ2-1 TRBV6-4 CASSEKGWDEQFF TGTGCCAGCAGTGAAAAGGGTTGGGATGAGCAGTTCTTC
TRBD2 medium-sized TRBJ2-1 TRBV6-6 CASEIAGGDEQFF TGTGCCAGCGAAATAGCGGGAGGGGATGAGCAGTTCTTC
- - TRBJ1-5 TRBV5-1 CASSWGVDQPQHF TGTGCCAGCAGCTGGGGAGTCGATCAGCCCCAGCATTTT
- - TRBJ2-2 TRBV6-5 CASSTVGIRTGELFF TGTGCCAGCAGTACCGTAGGGATACGCACCGGGGAGCTGTTTTTT
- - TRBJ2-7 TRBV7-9 CASSLGRDGDEQYF TGTGCCAGCAGCTTAGGCCGGGATGGGGACGAGCAGTACTTC